One sample yielded the 10 T cell receptor beta chains listed below, sequenced in a study of T cells in Graves' hyperthyroidism and ophthalmopathy. Authors of the study amplified TCR beta CDR3 regions from RNA transcripts. The TCR CDR3 was amplified in a first-round RT-PCR using the HTBI primer set. MiXCR, run by TCRdb on the multiplex PCR reads, gives a single entry per CDR3 protein. In the table there are approximately 150,000 distinct CDR3 sequences, 9.4% of which are singletons. The sample consisted of blood. Receptor source: a woman under 30 with Graves' hyperthyroidism that later progressed to Graves' ophthalmopathy.

Only a few counts were recorded for this clonotype. The chain employs TRBV2 and TRBJ2-4; 7 nucleotides line up with TRBD1. Germline V gene sequence: CDR1 SNHLY, CDR2 FYNNEI. After removal of 6 bases from V and 0 bases from J, the junction contained 11 bases not matched to a gene. This CDR3 has 17 amino acids. CDR3 in amino acids: CASRRTGHEIAKNIQYF. In DNA form, the CDR3 reads TGTGCCAGCAGGAGGACAGGCCATGAAATAGCCAAAAACATTCAGTACTTC.

This clonotype was seen at least ten times. In DNA, the CDR3 is TGTGCCAGCAGCCCAATCGGAGGGGGCAGGAGCTACGAGCAGTACTTC. Translation: CASSPIGGGRSYEQYF. The chain has TRBV3-1 and TRBJ2-7; tentative D call: TRBD1 (7 bases). Germline values: CDR1 LGHDT, CDR2 YNNKEL (reference sequence). The CDR3 is 16 amino acids. The V gene lost 4 bases and the J gene lost 3 bases, with 19 bases spanning the gap.

As regards this clonotype: Given a much more abundant clone one base away, this may be a read error. The chain has TRBV5-1 and TRBJ2-7; D possibly uses TRBD1 or TRBD2 (6 bases each). The V and J ends lost 5 bases and 2 bases respectively, with 11 bases between them. CDR1 and CDR2 (germline): SGHRS, YFSETQ. This CDR3 contains 13 residues. CDR3: CASSDRGAYEQYF. DNA for the CDR3: TGCGCCAGCAGTGATAGGGGGGCCTACGAGCAGTACTTC.

This clonotype was observed many times. The rearrangement joins TRBV20-1 to TRBJ2-7; no clear D gene. Trimming took 1 base from V and 0 from J, leaving 13 bases between them. The germline V gene encodes CDR1 DFQATT and CDR2 SNEGSKA (reference sequence). This CDR3 contains 15 residues. The CDR3 reads CSARGLKTTSYEQYF. CDR3 in DNA: TGCAGTGCTAGAGGTTTGAAAACAACCTCCTACGAGCAGTACTTC.

This clonotype was counted many times. V and J are TRBV6-5 and TRBJ2-1; 7 positions match TRBD1. V shed 0 bases and J 4 bases; nucleotides not matched to a gene: 3. Germline V gene data show CDR1 as MNHEY and CDR2 as SVGAGI. This CDR3 contains 15 residues. CDR3 loop: CASSYSLGQYNEQFF. Here the CDR3 DNA reads TGTGCCAGCAGTTACTCCCTGGGACAGTACAATGAGCAGTTCTTC.

This clonotype was observed many times. The chain employs TRBV12-3 or TRBV12-4 and TRBJ1-5; unclear D gene. The length of the CDR3 is 14 residues. Trimming pared 3 bases from V and 1 base from J, leaving 7 bases between. The CDR3 loop reads CASSFARSNQPQHF. In nucleotides, the CDR3 is TGTGCCAGCAGTTTCGCCAGGAGCAATCAGCCCCAGCATTTT.

This clonotype was picked up many times. V usage is TRBV12-3 or TRBV12-4 and J usage is TRBJ1-3; tentative D call: TRBD1 (5 bases). Trimming took 3 bases from V and 4 from J, leaving 10 bases between them. The CDR3 has 14 amino acids. CDR3 residues: CASSFGGSGNTIYF. CDR3 DNA sequence: TGTGCCAGCAGTTTTGGGGGTTCAGGAAACACCATATATTTT.

This clonotype has ten or more counts. This chain uses TRBV20-1 with TRBJ2-3, with a possible D match to TRBD2 (5 bases). V was shortened by 6 bases and J by 0 bases, with 16 bases between the two germline ends. Germline V CDR1 and CDR2: DFQATT, SNEGSKA (reference sequence). CDR3 length: 15 amino acids. The CDR3: CSAKPGYPSTDTQYF. DNA of the CDR3: TGCAGTGCAAAACCGGGATATCCAAGCACAGATACGCAGTATTTT.

This clonotype was seen ten or more times. V and J are TRBV30 and TRBJ1-5, with D hard to call. The V end lost 0 bases, the J end lost 3 bases, and 12 bases lay between the germline ends. From germline, CDR1 is GTSNPN and CDR2 SVGIG (reference sequence). The CDR3 has 15 residues. CDR3 residues: CAWSVIDGVNQPQHF. CDR3 coding DNA: TGTGCCTGGAGTGTCATCGACGGAGTCAATCAGCCCCAGCATTTT.

V usage is TRBV25-1 and J usage is TRBJ2-6; 7 bases align to TRBD1. V gave up 6 bases and J gave up 4 bases; unmatched junction bases: 3. This CDR3 is built from 14 residues. Germline CDR1 MGHDK, CDR2 SYGVNS. CDR3 DNA sequence: TGTGCCAGCAGCACAGGGGTCGGGGCCAACGTCCTGACTTTC. Translation gives CASSTGVGANVLTF.